This T cell receptor (beta chain) emerged from a study of sequential checkpoint blockade in melanoma. Treatment given: randomized to nivolumab then ipilimumab (arm A) or the reverse (arm B). Clones were read by immunoSEQ multiplex PCR, and TCRdb kept only the in-frame ones, dropping some. Altogether under 4,500 clones are present, about a fifth being singletons, with the ten largest covering less than 5%. In its sample, this clone is medium-sized. The ends were cut back, 4 bases at V and 5 bases at J, with 8 bases in the middle. The CDR3 covers 13 residues. This clonotype originated in a human donor with melanoma. Specimen: tumor tissue (inferred from file names), collected from a patient given nivolumab and ipilimumab in sequence. The V gene is TRBV23-1, the J gene TRBJ2-2, with D perhaps matching TRBD1 (6 bases). TRBV23-1 is an open reading frame whose function is uncertain. The CDR3 nucleotides read TGCGCCAGCAGTCCAGGACAGACCGGGGAGCTGTTTTTT. Translation gives CASSPGQTGELFF.